Shown below are 20 T cell receptor beta chains from a single sample sequenced in a study of T cells in women clearing cervical HPV infection. Profiling relied on immunoSEQ multiplex PCR, and the TCRdb table lists in-frame clones only, not all of them. This sample contains about 31,000 clones. The sequencing sample was made of blood buffy coat. These receptors all come from a woman between 18 and 70 years old with a cervical HPV16 infection that either progressed to CIN3+ or cleared (not recorded which).

A remark on this clone: The read terminates 3 residues before the CDR3 end, so the remaining end is supplied by the germline J gene. V and J are TRBV6-2 or TRBV6-3 and TRBJ1-2, with 7 nucleotides matching TRBD1. After removal of 7 bases from V and 2 bases from J, the junction contained 4 bases not matched to a gene. Germline V gives CDR1 MNHEY, CDR2 SVGEGT. The CDR3 is made up of 13 amino acids. The CDR3 bases that were read are TGTGCCAGCATCCAACAGGGGAACTATGGC. Its translation: CASIQQGNYG. The whole CDR3 reads CASIQQGNYGYTF.

In the case of this clone: Read sequence stops 3 residues before the CDR3 end, and the germline J gene provides the missing end. The chain couples TRBV2 to TRBJ2-2; D gene unclear. The germline V gene encodes CDR1 SNHLY and CDR2 FYNNEI. With 7 bases removed from V and 0 bases from J, the gap between germline ends came to 18 bases. CDR3 length: 17 amino acids. The CDR3 is CASTLPSDTTNTGELFF. The sequenced CDR3 bases are TGTGCCAGCACCCTTCCCAGTGACACGACGAACACCGGGGAG.

CDR3 in amino acids: CASSQRYAGNEQFF. CDR3 bases read: TGTGCCAGCAGCCAAAGGTACGCAGGCAATGAG. The chain couples TRBV3-1 (or the pseudogene TRBV3-2) to TRBJ2-1; D is unclear. The read is 3 residues too short to cover the CDR3 end, so that end is filled in from the germline J gene. The CDR3 length is 14 residues. Germline CDR1 LGHDT, CDR2 YNNKEL (reference sequence). V was trimmed by 2 bases and J by 6 bases, leaving 11 bases between them.

With respect to this clone: The read terminates 3 residues before the CDR3 end, so the remaining end is supplied by the germline J gene. This sequence joins TRBV5-1 and TRBJ2-2; D uncertain. Germline lookup yields CDR1 SGHRS and CDR2 YFSETQ. The V end lost 4 bases, the J end lost 4 bases, and 14 bases lay between the germline ends. CDR3 length equals 15 residues. CDR3 DNA, as far as it was read: TGCGCCAGCAGCCCACGGTCGACGGGCACCGGGGAG. This sequence encodes CASSPRSTGTGE. The complete CDR3 protein is CASSPRSTGTGELFF.

Comment on this clone: Read coverage stops 3 residues before the CDR3 terminus; the germline J gene supplies the remainder. This rearrangement joins TRBV12-3 or TRBV12-4 to TRBJ2-7; TRBD2 matches at 7 bases. CDR3 length equals 12 residues. V shed 9 bases and J 4 bases; nucleotides not matched to a gene: 6. This chain's CDR3 is CASGGGLYEQYF. Incomplete CDR3 DNA: TGTGCCAGTGGGGGGGGGTTATACGAG.

To note about this clone: The read ends 3 residues early relative to the CDR3; the germline J gene fills the gap. The gene calls are TRBV2 and TRBJ2-7; 7 bases map to TRBD2. CDR1 and CDR2 from the germline V gene are SNHLY and FYNNEI. Trimming at V came to 2 bases and at J to 2 bases, leaving 6 bases not matched to a gene. The CDR3 is 15 amino acids. CDR3 protein: CASSELASGPYEQYF. The sequenced part of the CDR3 DNA is TGTGCCAGCAGTGAATTGGCTAGCGGACCCTACGAG.

Note on this clone: Read data end 3 residues before the CDR3 end; the end is taken from the germline J gene. The chain carries TRBV19 and TRBJ1-2; D gene unclear. CDR3 length: 15 amino acids. Germline CDR1 LNHDA, CDR2 SQIVND (reference sequence). The V gene lost 6 bases and the J gene lost 4 bases, with 18 bases spanning the gap. CDR3 protein: CASRPDGQGFYGYTF. CDR3 DNA (partial): TGTGCCAGTAGACCTGACGGCCAAGGGTTCTATGGC. Supplemented by reference TRBV19 and TRBJ1-2, the full variable domain reads DGGITQSPKYLFRKEGQNVTLSCEQNLNHDAMYWYRQDPGQGLRLIYYSQIVNDFQKGDIAEGYSVSREKKESFPLTVTSAQKNPTAFYLCASRPDGQGFYGYTFGSGTRLTVV.

Comment on this clone: The read halts 3 residues ahead of the CDR3 end, with the missing end drawn from the germline J gene. This chain links TRBV5-1 with TRBJ2-3, with 7 bases lining up with TRBD2. The germline V gene encodes CDR1 SGHRS and CDR2 YFSETQ. The CDR3 covers 15 residues. Germline trimming cut 4 bases from V and 0 bases from J; bases unmatched to any gene: 5. The chain's CDR3 is CASSKLAESTDTQYF. CDR3 DNA (partial): TGCGCCAGCAGCAAGCTAGCGGAAAGCACAGATACG.

As regards this clone: The read comes to an end 3 residues before the CDR3 does, leaving the germline J gene to fill in the end. This sequence joins TRBV2 and TRBJ2-3, with D perhaps matching TRBD1 or TRBD2 (5 bases each). CDR3 length: 14 amino acids. Per germline, CDR1 SNHLY and CDR2 FYNNEI. The CDR3 loop reads CASSPPRGNQPQYF. CDR3 bases read: TGTGCCAGCAGTCCTCCGAGGGGCAATCAGCCG.

CDR3: CASSYSRSGADNEQFF. Partial CDR3 DNA: TGTGCCAGCAGTTACTCGAGGTCAGGGGCTGACAATGAG. The chain combines TRBV6-2 or TRBV6-3 with TRBJ2-1; D is possibly TRBD1 (6 bases). The read ends 3 residues shy of where the CDR3 ends; the end is completed using the germline J gene. The germline V gene encodes CDR1 MNHEY and CDR2 SVGEGT. The germline V and J ends were trimmed by 0 bases and 5 bases, with 14 bases remaining between them. The CDR3 extends over 16 amino acids.

Of note for this clone: The CDR3 is cut off 3 residues early in the read; its end comes from the germline J gene. The gene calls are TRBV20-1 and TRBJ1-1, with D maybe TRBD1 (6 bases). V shed 1 base and J shed 7 bases, with 13 bases lying between them. CDR3 length: 13 amino acids. The germline V gene has CDR1 DFQATT and CDR2 SNEGSKA (reference sequence). CDR3: CSARAAGENEAFF. The sequenced CDR3 bases are TGCAGTGCTAGAGCTGCAGGGGAAAATGAA.

Incomplete CDR3 DNA: TGTGCCAGCAGCTCAGTAAACGCGGCTGAA. Protein product: CASSSVNAAE. The CDR3 in its entirety is CASSSVNAAEAFF. The rearrangement joins TRBV7-2 to TRBJ1-1; D uncertain. The read ends 3 residues before the CDR3 terminus; that terminus is restored from the germline J gene. The CDR3 runs 13 residues. V was cut by 4 bases and J by 6 bases, with 12 bases left in between. Germline values: CDR1 SGHTA, CDR2 FQGNSA.

Comment on this clone: Sequencing ends 3 residues short of the CDR3 end; the germline J gene provides the rest. The chain employs TRBV7-6 and TRBJ2-7; 7 bases align to TRBD1. This CDR3 is built from 14 residues. The trim removed 4 bases at V and 2 bases at J, leaving 5 bases unmatched. Looked up from germline, CDR1 is SGHVS and CDR2 is FNYEAQ. The sequenced part of the CDR3 DNA is TGTGCCAGCAGCTCGTCAGGGGGTACCTACGAG. Residues: CASSSSGGTYE. The entire CDR3 protein reads CASSSSGGTYEQYF.

With respect to this clone: The read terminates 3 residues before the CDR3 end, so the remaining end is supplied by the germline J gene. V is TRBV15 and J is TRBJ2-5; maybe TRBD1 (6 bases). CDR3 length: 15 amino acids. CDR1 and CDR2 (germline): LNHNV, YYDKDF (reference sequence). Trimming shortened V by 3 bases and J by 4 bases, and 15 bases separated the two germline ends. The part of the CDR3 DNA that was read is TGTGCCACCAGCAGTCGCTCTCGGACAGCAGAGACC. Its translation is CATSSRSRTAET. The full CDR3 sequence reads CATSSRSRTAETQYF.

For this clone: Read data end 3 residues before the CDR3 end; the end is taken from the germline J gene. V usage is TRBV2 and J usage is TRBJ2-7; D is unresolved. The CDR3 runs to 15 residues. Germline V gives CDR1 SNHLY, CDR2 FYNNEI. V lost 4 bases, J lost 3 bases, and 16 bases lay in between. This CDR3 reads CASSATRMGVYEQYF. The CDR3 bases that were read are TGTGCCAGCAGTGCGACACGAATGGGCGTCTACGAG.

Concerning this clone: The CDR3 end is not reached by the read, which stops 3 residues before it; the germline J gene fills it in. V usage is TRBV5-1 and J usage is TRBJ2-3; D might be TRBD2 (6 bases). Trimming took 0 bases from V and 2 from J, leaving 10 bases between them. Germline V gene lookup returns CDR1 SGHRS and CDR2 YFSETQ. The CDR3 loop spans 15 amino acids. The CDR3 DNA, read in part, is TGCGCCAGCAGCTTGGGAGCGGGTTACACAGATACG. It specifies CASSLGAGYTDT. The whole CDR3 is CASSLGAGYTDTQYF.

As regards this clone: The CDR3 extends 3 residues past the end of the read, so its final part is completed from the germline J gene. The chain carries TRBV2 and TRBJ2-3; 9 bases are a match to TRBD2. Germline loops: CDR1 SNHLY, CDR2 FYNNEI. The CDR3 extends over 16 amino acids. Incomplete CDR3 DNA: TGTGCCAGCAGTGAGTTGGCGGGGGGGACCGTAGAGACG. This codes for CASSELAGGTVET. The whole CDR3 sequence is CASSELAGGTVETQYF.

On this clone itself: The read terminates 3 residues before the CDR3 end, so the remaining end is supplied by the germline J gene. The chain couples TRBV20-1 to TRBJ2-3, with D tentatively TRBD1 (6 bases). Between the trimmed V and J ends, which lost 8 bases and 6 bases, there was a span of 18 bases. The V gene's germline CDR1 is DFQATT and CDR2 SNEGSKA (reference sequence). The CDR3 has 13 residues. The sequenced CDR3 bases are TGCAGTATCCCAAGGGGGACGGGGGATACG. Encoded protein: CSIPRGTGDT. The complete CDR3 protein is CSIPRGTGDTQYF.

CDR3 loop: CASSLDPSQETQYF. CDR3 bases read: TGTGCCAGCAGCTTAGATCCTAGCCAAGAGACC. This chain connects TRBV11-2 to TRBJ2-5, with no clear D. The read ends 3 residues shy of where the CDR3 ends; the end is completed using the germline J gene. Germline lookup yields CDR1 SGHAT and CDR2 FQNNGV. CDR3 length equals 14 residues. Trimming took 0 bases from V and 1 from J, leaving 6 bases between them.

In the case of this clone: The read terminates 3 residues ahead of where the CDR3 ends, so the germline J gene completes it. The chain joins TRBV3-1 (or the pseudogene TRBV3-2) to TRBJ2-7; D remains ambiguous. The CDR3 length is 14 residues. CDR1 and CDR2 (germline): LGHDT, YNNKEL (reference sequence). Trimming stripped 2 bases from V and 0 bases from J, with 8 bases between. This CDR3 is CASSQSYGSYEQYF. CDR3 DNA (partial): TGTGCCAGCAGCCAATCTTACGGCTCCTACGAG.